This T cell receptor beta chain stems from a study of cytomegalovirus exposure and HLA in healthy donors. Study observations and caveats: Cytomegalovirus status, reportedly, was diagnosed with high specificity and sensitivity by the classifier. With DRB1 most and HLA-C fewest, TCR association rates differed between HLA loci in a later analysis.

This PCR relied on a set of 60 Vbeta primers and 13 Jbeta primers. Using immunoSEQ multiplex PCR, the repertoire was profiled, and TCRdb retains in-frame clones only, with some absent. Its table lists 90,000 to 130,000 clones. The CDR3 contains 12 residues. The trim removed 8 bases at V and 6 bases at J, leaving 3 bases unmatched. The germline gives CDR1 MGHDK, CDR2 SYGVNS. Unrecorded immune exposure was likely among donors, who were nominally healthy when sampled. With respect to this clone: What it binds is unknown.

The rearrangement links TRBV25-1 to TRBJ2-2; 7 bases agree with TRBD2. This receptor was taken from a man aged 35-49 years in good health and CMV-seropositive. The source material was PBMCs. CDR3 bases: TGTGCCAGCGGTGGGAGGGCCGGGGAGCTGTTTTTT. Its translation is CASGGRAGELFF.